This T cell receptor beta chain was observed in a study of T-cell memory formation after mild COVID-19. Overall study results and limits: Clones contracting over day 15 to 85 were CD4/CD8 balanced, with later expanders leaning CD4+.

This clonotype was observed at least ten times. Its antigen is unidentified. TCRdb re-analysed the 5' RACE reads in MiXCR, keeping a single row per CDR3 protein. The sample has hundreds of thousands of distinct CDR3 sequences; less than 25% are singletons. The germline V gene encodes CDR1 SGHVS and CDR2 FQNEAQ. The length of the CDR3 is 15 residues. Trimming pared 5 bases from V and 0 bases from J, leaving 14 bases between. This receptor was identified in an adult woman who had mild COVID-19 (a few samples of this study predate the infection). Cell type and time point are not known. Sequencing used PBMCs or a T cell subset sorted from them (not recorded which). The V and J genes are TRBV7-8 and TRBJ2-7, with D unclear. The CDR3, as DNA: TGTGCCAGCAGCCCTACCGGGCTATACTCCTACGAGCAGTACTTC. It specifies CASSPTGLYSYEQYF.